The 19 T cell receptor beta chains below come from one sample, sequenced in a study of T cell responses to AZD1222 COVID-19 vaccine. Clones were read by immunoSEQ multiplex PCR, and TCRdb kept only the in-frame ones, dropping some. The sample has 150,000 or so clones; 90% to 95% are singletons. The input for sequencing was peripheral blood, taken 28 days after the second AZD1222 dose. These receptors came from an adult who received the AZD1222 COVID-19 vaccine.

CDR3 region: CASTKDPAGELFF. The CDR3 DNA follows: TGTGCCAGCACTAAAGATCCGGCCGGGGAGCTGTTTTTT. This chain links TRBV6-4 with TRBJ2-2; D remains unclear. The CDR3 consists of 13 residues. Trimming took off 7 bases at V and 6 bases at J, with 12 bases between the two ends. Germline V gene data show CDR1 as MRHNA and CDR2 as SNTAGT.

The chain is built from TRBV3-1 (or the pseudogene TRBV3-2) and TRBJ2-7; 7 nucleotides agree with TRBD2. The germline CDR1 and CDR2 sequences are LGHDT and YNNKEL (reference sequence). Trimming took 1 base from V and 2 from J; bases not matched to a gene: 14. The CDR3 runs 18 residues. In nucleotides, the CDR3 is TGTGCCAGCAGCCAAGTTCTGGAGGGAGGGCCGCCCACCTACGAGCAGTACTTC. It encodes CASSQVLEGGPPTYEQYF.

The V gene is TRBV5-1, the J gene TRBJ1-2, with 10 bases that match TRBD1. Germline CDR1 is SGHRS and CDR2 is YFSETQ. The CDR3 is made up of 14 amino acids. The J segment lost 2 bases and the V segment lost 5 bases, leaving 3 bases of the junction unmatched. CDR3 protein: CASRTGQGNYGYTF. CDR3 sequence (DNA): TGCGCCAGCAGGACGGGACAGGGGAACTATGGCTACACCTTC.

The chain carries TRBV28 and TRBJ1-2; D is uncertain. V lost 7 bases and J lost 4, with 16 bases in between. Germline V CDR1 and CDR2: MDHEN, SYDVKM. CDR3 length: 14 residues. CDR3 residues: CASTPPGDRYGYTF. Written as DNA, the CDR3 is TGTGCCAGCACCCCCCCCGGGGATCGCTATGGCTACACCTTC.

The gene calls are TRBV11-2 and TRBJ1-1, with 8 bases lining up with TRBD1. The CDR3 runs 17 residues. Germline CDR1 reads SGHAT; CDR2 reads FQNNGV. V trimming: 2 bases; J trimming: 6 bases; junction bases outside the gene matches: 14. The CDR3 DNA reads TGTGCCAGCAGCTTACCTCCCACCCGACAGGGGAGTGCTGAAGCTTTCTTT. This codes for CASSLPPTRQGSAEAFF.

The chain joins TRBV13 to TRBJ1-4; 10 positions match TRBD1. The CDR3 contains 18 residues. V shed 5 bases and J 8 bases; nucleotides not matched to a gene: 17. Germline V gene data show CDR1 as PRHDT and CDR2 as FYEKMQ (reference sequence). CDR3 coding DNA: TGTGCCAGCAGCCCATCCGGGACAGGGGATGTAGGAGGGGAAAAACTGTTTTTT. Protein sequence: CASSPSGTGDVGGEKLFF.

The V gene is TRBV18, the J gene TRBJ1-6, with a tentative D call TRBD1 (5 bases). V lost 6 bases and J 11 bases, leaving 17 bases between the germline ends. The CDR3 is 14 amino acids. From germline, CDR1 is KGHSH and CDR2 LQKENI. DNA of the CDR3: TGTGCCAGCTCCCTTGACAGTGGGGTTACACCCCTCCACTTT. It yields the protein CASSLDSGVTPLHF.

The chain carries TRBV3-1 (or the pseudogene TRBV3-2) and TRBJ2-7; D gene uncertain. V was shortened by 1 base and J by 7 bases, with 14 bases between the two germline ends. CDR1 and CDR2 (germline): LGHDT, YNNKEL (reference sequence). CDR3 size: 14 residues. CDR3 DNA: TGTGCCAGCAGCCAAGGGGCTCCCAGTGGGGAGCAGTACTTC. As protein: CASSQGAPSGEQYF.

The chain joins TRBV19 to TRBJ1-1; D not certain. From germline, CDR1 is LNHDA and CDR2 SQIVND (reference sequence). The CDR3 extends over 15 amino acids. The V and J ends lost 4 bases and 0 bases respectively, with 12 bases between them. The CDR3 here is CASSSRDQMNTEAFF. CDR3 sequence (DNA): TGTGCCAGTAGTAGTCGAGACCAGATGAACACTGAAGCTTTCTTT.

The V and J genes are TRBV4-3 and TRBJ2-1, with 11 nucleotides matching TRBD2. Per germline, CDR1 LGHNA and CDR2 YSLEER. The V gene end was trimmed by 0 bases and the J gene end by 4 bases; junction bases not matched to a gene: 5. CDR3 size: 17 residues. DNA of the CDR3: TGCGCCAGCAGCCAAGAGATAGCGGGGGGGCCTTACAATGAGCAGTTCTTC. Its protein is CASSQEIAGGPYNEQFF.

V gene TRBV27 combines with J gene TRBJ2-4; 13 nucleotides agree with TRBD2. With V trimmed by 5 bases and J by 0 bases, 7 bases remained unmatched. The CDR3 consists of 18 residues. Per the germline V gene, CDR1 is MNHEY and CDR2 is SMNVEV (reference sequence). Written as DNA, the CDR3 is TGTGCCAGCAGTAAGATGGGGACTAGCGGGGTAGCCAAAAACATTCAGTACTTC. Its translation: CASSKMGTSGVAKNIQYF.

The genes are TRBV6-2 or TRBV6-3 and TRBJ1-5, with TRBD1 identical over 8 bases. V dropped 6 bases and J dropped 4; count of bases not matched to a gene: 11. Germline V gene sequence: CDR1 MNHEY, CDR2 SVGEGT. This CDR3 has 16 residues. The CDR3 reads CASSLPGTGLNQPQHF. The CDR3 DNA sequence: TGTGCCAGCAGCCTCCCCGGGACAGGATTGAATCAGCCCCAGCATTTT.

This rearrangement joins TRBV2 to TRBJ1-6; no firm D call. The CDR3 runs 15 residues. Per germline, CDR1 SNHLY and CDR2 FYNNEI. V was cut by 4 bases and J by 7 bases, with 14 bases left in between. CDR3 bases: TGTGCCAGCAGTGGGCAGACAACGGACAATTCACCCCTCCACTTT. Translated, it gives CASSGQTTDNSPLHF.

The chain uses TRBV7-2 and TRBJ1-1; possibly TRBD1 for D (5 bases). Germline V lookup: CDR1 SGHTA, CDR2 FQGNSA. The CDR3 covers 15 residues. The ends were cut back, 1 base at V and 6 bases at J, with 15 bases in the middle. The CDR3 sequence: CASSLVGGISSEAFF. The CDR3 region has the DNA TGTGCCAGCAGCTTAGTGGGGGGGATTAGCTCTGAAGCTTTCTTT.

A single count supports this clone. Different DNA sequences within this sample yield the same CDR3. V and J are TRBV6-5 and TRBJ1-4; a weak D match, TRBD1 (5 bases). The ends were cut back, 0 bases at V and 2 bases at J, with 7 bases in the middle. CDR1 is MNHEY and CDR2 is SVGAGI in the germline V gene. This CDR3 has 15 amino acids. CDR3 residues: CASSYSGGTNEKLFF. The CDR3 DNA reads TGTGCCAGCAGTTACTCTGGGGGGACTAATGAAAAACTGTTTTTT.

The genes are TRBV5-1 and TRBJ2-7, with D hard to call. Germline CDR1 and CDR2: SGHRS and YFSETQ. This CDR3 region has 15 residues. Trimming shortened V by 3 bases and J by 0 bases, and 13 bases separated the two germline ends. This CDR3 reads CASSSGSRISYEQYF. Here the CDR3 DNA reads TGCGCCAGCAGCTCCGGATCTAGGATCTCCTACGAGCAGTACTTC.

This chain links TRBV5-1 with TRBJ2-5; no clear D. This CDR3 is built from 11 residues. V was clipped by 4 bases and J by 2 bases, with 3 bases between them. CDR1 is SGHRS, CDR2 YFSETQ, per germline. The CDR3: CASSKQETQYF. Here the CDR3 DNA reads TGCGCCAGCAGCAAACAAGAGACCCAGTACTTC.

The chain carries TRBV3-1 (or the pseudogene TRBV3-2) and TRBJ1-3; D remains ambiguous. Germline V gene lookup returns CDR1 LGHDT and CDR2 YNNKEL (reference sequence). Trimming shortened V by 4 bases and J by 2 bases, and 9 bases separated the two germline ends. The CDR3 loop spans 14 amino acids. CDR3 sequence reads: CASSPESAGNTIYF. The CDR3 bases are TGTGCCAGCAGCCCCGAGTCGGCTGGAAACACCATATATTTT.

The chain carries TRBV6-4 and TRBJ1-1; D is perhaps TRBD1 (6 bases). The V gene lost 6 bases and the J gene lost 5 bases, with 13 bases spanning the gap. The CDR3 totals 13 residues. Germline V gene data show CDR1 as MRHNA and CDR2 as SNTAGT. Written as DNA, the CDR3 is TGTGCCAGCAGGAGGACAGTGAGGACTGAAGCTTTCTTT. Translated: CASRRTVRTEAFF.